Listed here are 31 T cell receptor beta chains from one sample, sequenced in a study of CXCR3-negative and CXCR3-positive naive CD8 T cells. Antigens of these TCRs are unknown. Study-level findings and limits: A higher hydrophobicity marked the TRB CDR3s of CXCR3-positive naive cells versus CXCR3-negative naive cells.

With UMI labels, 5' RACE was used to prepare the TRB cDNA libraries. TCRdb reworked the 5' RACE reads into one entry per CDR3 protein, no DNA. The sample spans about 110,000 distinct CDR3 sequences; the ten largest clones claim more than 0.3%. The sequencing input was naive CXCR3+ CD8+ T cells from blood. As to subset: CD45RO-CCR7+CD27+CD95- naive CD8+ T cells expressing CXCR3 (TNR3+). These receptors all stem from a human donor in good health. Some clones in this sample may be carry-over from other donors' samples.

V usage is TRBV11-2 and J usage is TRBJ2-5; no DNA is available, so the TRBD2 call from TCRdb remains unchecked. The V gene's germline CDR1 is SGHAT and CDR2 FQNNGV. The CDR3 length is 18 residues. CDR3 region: CASSPSGGYTFPQETQYF.

The CDR3 is CASSFGAVDTGELFF. The chain links TRBV5-5 to TRBJ2-2; the D call of TRBD1 rests on TCRdb alone, since no DNA is present to check it. This CDR3 comprises 15 residues. The germline V gene encodes CDR1 SGHKS and CDR2 YYEKEE (reference sequence). The full variable domain, rest sourced from reference TRBV5-5 and TRBJ2-2, is DAGVTQSPTHLIKTRGQQVTLRCSPISGHKSVSWYQQVLGQGPQFIFQYYEKEERGRGNFPDRFSARQFPNYSSELNVNALLLGDSALYLCASSFGAVDTGELFFGEGSRLTVL.

The CDR3 reads CASSQGLAGVDFRYF. The J gene is TRBJ2-5, the V gene TRBV3-1; TCRdb names TRBD2, which stays unverified in the absence of DNA. CDR3 length equals 15 residues. The germline CDR1 and CDR2 sequences are LGHDT and YNNKEL (reference sequence).

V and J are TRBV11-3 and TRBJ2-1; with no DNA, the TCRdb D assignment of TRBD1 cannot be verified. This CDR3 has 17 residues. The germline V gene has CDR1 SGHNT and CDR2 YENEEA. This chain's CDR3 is CASSSRQAGGAYNEQFF.

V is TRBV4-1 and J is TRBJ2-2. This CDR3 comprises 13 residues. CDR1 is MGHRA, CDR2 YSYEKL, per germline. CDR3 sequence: CASSQGLTGELFF.

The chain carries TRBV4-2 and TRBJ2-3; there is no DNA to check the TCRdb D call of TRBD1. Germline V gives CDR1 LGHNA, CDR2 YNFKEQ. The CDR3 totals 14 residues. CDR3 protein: CASSQAGPTDTQYF.

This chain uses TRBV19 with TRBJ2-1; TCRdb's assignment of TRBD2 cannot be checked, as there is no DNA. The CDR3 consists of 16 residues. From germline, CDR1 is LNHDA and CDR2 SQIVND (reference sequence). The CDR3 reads CASSIGGTSGYNEQFF.

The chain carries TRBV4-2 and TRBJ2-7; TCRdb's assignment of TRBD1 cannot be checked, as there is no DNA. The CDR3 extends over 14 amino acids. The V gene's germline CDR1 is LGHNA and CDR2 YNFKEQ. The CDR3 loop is CASSQGSPRAEQYF.

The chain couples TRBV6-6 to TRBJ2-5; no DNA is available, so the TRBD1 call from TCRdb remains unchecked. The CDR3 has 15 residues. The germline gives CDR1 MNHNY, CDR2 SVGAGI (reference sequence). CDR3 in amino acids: CASRPLAALQETQYF.

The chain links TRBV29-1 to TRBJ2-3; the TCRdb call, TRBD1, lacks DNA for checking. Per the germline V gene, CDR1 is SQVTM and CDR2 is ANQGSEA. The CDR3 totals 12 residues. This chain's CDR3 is CSVELFSWDRYF.

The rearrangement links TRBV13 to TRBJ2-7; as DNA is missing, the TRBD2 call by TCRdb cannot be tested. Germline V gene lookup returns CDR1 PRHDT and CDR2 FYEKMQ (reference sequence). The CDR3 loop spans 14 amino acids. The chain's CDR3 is CASSPRDRWTEQYF.

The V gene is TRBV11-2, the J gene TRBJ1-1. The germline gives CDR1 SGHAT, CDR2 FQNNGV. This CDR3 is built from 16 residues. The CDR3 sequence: CASSLARQGMRAEAFF. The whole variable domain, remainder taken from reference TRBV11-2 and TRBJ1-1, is EAGVAQSPRYKIIEKRQSVAFWCNPISGHATLYWYQQILGQGPKLLIQFQNNGVVDDSQLPKDRFSAERLKGVDSTLKIQPAKLEDSAVYLCASSLARQGMRAEAFFGQGTRLTVV.

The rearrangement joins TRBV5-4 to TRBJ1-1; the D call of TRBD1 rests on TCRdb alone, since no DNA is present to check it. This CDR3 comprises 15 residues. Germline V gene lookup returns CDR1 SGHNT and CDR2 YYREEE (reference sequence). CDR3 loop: CASSLGTEGNTEAFF.

The CDR3 protein is CASSYSPLTGWNEQFF. The chain couples TRBV6-2 or TRBV6-3 to TRBJ2-1; TCRdb indicates TRBD1, and absent DNA this call remains unverified. In germline, CDR1 is MNHEY, CDR2 SVGEGT. The CDR3 is made up of 16 amino acids.

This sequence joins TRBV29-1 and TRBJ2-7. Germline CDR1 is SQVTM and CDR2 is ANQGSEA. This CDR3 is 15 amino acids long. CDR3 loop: CSVDGFDGIAYEQYF.

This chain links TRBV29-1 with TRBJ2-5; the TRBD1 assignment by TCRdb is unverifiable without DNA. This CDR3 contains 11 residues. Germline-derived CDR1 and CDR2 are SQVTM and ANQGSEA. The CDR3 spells CSVGTEETQYF.

The CDR3 region is CASSYQRTSGFTGELFF. The V gene is TRBV6-5, the J gene TRBJ2-2; the D call of TRBD2 rests on TCRdb alone, since no DNA is present to check it. Germline values: CDR1 MNHEY, CDR2 SVGAGI. CDR3 length equals 17 residues.

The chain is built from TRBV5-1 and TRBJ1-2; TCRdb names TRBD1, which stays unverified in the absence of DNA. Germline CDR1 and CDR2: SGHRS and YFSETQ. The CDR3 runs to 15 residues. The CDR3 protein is CASSFDRAHNYGYTF.

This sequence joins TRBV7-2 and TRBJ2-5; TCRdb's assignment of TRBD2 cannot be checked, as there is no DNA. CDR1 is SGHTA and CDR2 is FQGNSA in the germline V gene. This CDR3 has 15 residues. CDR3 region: CASSLDSGSMETQYF.

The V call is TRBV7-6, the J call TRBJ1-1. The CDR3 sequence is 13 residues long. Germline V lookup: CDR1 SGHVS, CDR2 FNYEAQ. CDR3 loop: CASSPSAATEAFF.

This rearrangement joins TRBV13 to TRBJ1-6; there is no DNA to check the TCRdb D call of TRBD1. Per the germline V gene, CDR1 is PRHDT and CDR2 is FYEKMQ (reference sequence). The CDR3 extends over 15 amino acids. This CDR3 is CASSLKQEINSPLHF.

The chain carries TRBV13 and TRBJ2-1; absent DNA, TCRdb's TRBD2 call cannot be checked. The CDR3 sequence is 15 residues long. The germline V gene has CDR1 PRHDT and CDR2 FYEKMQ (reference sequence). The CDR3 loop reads CATSLRRGTYNEQFF.

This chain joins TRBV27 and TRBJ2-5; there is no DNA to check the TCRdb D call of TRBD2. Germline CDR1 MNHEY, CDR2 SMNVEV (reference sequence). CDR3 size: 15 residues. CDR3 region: CASSLAGALQETQYF.

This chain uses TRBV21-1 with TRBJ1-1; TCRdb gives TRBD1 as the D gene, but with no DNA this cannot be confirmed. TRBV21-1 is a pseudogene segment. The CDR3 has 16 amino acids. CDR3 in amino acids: CASSSEPTGMNTEAFF.

CDR3 amino acids: CSVGGGSAHYEQYF. The chain has TRBV29-1 and TRBJ2-7; TCRdb lists TRBD1, though no DNA is available to test this call. CDR3 size: 14 residues. Germline V CDR1 and CDR2: SQVTM, ANQGSEA.

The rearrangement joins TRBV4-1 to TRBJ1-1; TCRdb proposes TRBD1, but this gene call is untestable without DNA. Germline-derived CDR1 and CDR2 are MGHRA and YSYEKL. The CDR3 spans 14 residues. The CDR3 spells CASSQRTGGTEAFF.

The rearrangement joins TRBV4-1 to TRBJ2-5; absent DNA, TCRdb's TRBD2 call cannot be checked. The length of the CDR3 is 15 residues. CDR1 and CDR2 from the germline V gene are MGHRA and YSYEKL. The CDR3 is CASSITWGGQETQYF.

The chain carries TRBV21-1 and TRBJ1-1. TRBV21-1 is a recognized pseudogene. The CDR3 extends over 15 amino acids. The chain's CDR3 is CASSKKGGSNTEAFF.

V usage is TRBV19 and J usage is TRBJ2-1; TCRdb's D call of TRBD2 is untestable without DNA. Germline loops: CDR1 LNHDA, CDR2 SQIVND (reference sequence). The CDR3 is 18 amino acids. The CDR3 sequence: CASSSGTSGGASYNEQFF.

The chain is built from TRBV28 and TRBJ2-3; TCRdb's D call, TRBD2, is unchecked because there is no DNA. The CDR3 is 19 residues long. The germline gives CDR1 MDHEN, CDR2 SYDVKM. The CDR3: CASSSNTLLARGGTDTQYF. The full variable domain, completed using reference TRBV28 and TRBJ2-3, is DVKVTQSSRYLVKRTGEKVFLECVQDMDHENMFWYRQDPGLGLRLIYFSYDVKMKEKGDIPEGYSVSREKKERFSLILESASTNQTSMYLCASSSNTLLARGGTDTQYFGPGTRLTVL.

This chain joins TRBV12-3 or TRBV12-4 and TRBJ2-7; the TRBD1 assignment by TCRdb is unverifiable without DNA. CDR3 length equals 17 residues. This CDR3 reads CASSFRGSGGGAYEQYF.